This entry lists 8 T cell receptor beta chains sequenced from one sample in a study of blood T cell repertoires in COVID-19. This table comes from immunoSEQ multiplex PCR, and its TCRdb copy is limited to in-frame clones, with some not included. This table has 340,000 or so clones, around 90% appearing once. The specimen was peripheral blood. The receptors shown here come from a man aged 45-60 years with active or convalescent COVID-19.

The chain uses TRBV5-1 and TRBJ2-7; possible D gene TRBD2, 5 bases. Per the germline V gene, CDR1 is SGHRS and CDR2 is YFSETQ. CDR3 length equals 14 residues. V lost 4 bases to trimming and J lost 5 bases, with 16 bases between them. In DNA form, the CDR3 reads TGCGCCAGCAGCCTTACCCCGGGGATTCACGAGCAGTACTTC. Its protein is CASSLTPGIHEQYF. The variable domain in full, with the rest retrieved from reference TRBV5-1 and TRBJ2-7, is KAGVTQTPRYLIKTRGQQVTLSCSPISGHRSVSWYQQTPGQGLQFLFEYFSETQRNKGNFPGRFSGRQFSNSRSEMNVSTLELGDSALYLCASSLTPGIHEQYFGPGTRLTVT.

The chain uses TRBV28 and TRBJ1-4; D gene ambiguous. V lost 1 base, J lost 5 bases, and 5 bases lay in between. The CDR3 sequence is 13 residues long. Germline CDR1 MDHEN, CDR2 SYDVKM. CDR3 loop: CASSLYQNEKLFF. In DNA form, the CDR3 reads TGTGCCAGCAGTTTATATCAGAATGAAAAACTGTTTTTT. Full variable domain (outside the CDR3, taken from reference TRBV28 and TRBJ1-4): DVKVTQSSRYLVKRTGEKVFLECVQDMDHENMFWYRQDPGLGLRLIYFSYDVKMKEKGDIPEGYSVSREKKERFSLILESASTNQTSMYLCASSLYQNEKLFFGSGTQLSVL.

This sequence joins TRBV29-1 and TRBJ1-1, with no clear D. Germline CDR1 reads SQVTM; CDR2 reads ANQGSEA. V lost 5 bases, J lost 1 base, and 5 bases lay in between. There are 11 residues in the CDR3. The CDR3 region is CSVQANTEAFF. As DNA, the CDR3 is TGCAGCGTTCAGGCGAACACTGAAGCTTTCTTT.

The rearrangement uses TRBV28 and TRBJ2-1, with 7 positions matching TRBD2. The CDR3 loop spans 13 amino acids. Trimming removed 2 bases from V and 14 bases from J; junction bases left unmatched: 9. In germline, CDR1 is MDHEN, CDR2 SYDVKM. CDR3 loop: CASSLAGFAGEFF. The CDR3 region has the DNA TGTGCCAGCAGTTTAGCCGGGTTTGCGGGGGAGTTCTTC.

This chain uses TRBV7-3 with TRBJ1-1, with 7 bases fitting TRBD1. In germline, CDR1 is SGHTA, CDR2 FQGTGA. The CDR3 has 14 residues. Unmatched junction bases numbered 6, after V lost 4 bases and J lost 4 bases. In nucleotides, the CDR3 is TGTGCCAGCAGCTACGGAGGGGGCGGCACTGAAGCTTTCTTT. Protein sequence: CASSYGGGGTEAFF.

A note on this clone: The same CDR3 is also encoded by other DNA sequences in this sample. This chain links TRBV5-1 with TRBJ1-2; 10 nucleotides align to TRBD1. J was trimmed by 6 bases and V by 3 bases; bases with no gene match: 8. Germline values: CDR1 SGHRS, CDR2 YFSETQ. The CDR3 length is 15 residues. CDR3 amino acids: CASSSRQGALDGYTF. CDR3 bases: TGCGCCAGCAGCTCCCGACAGGGGGCTCTGGATGGCTACACCTTC.

The chain has TRBV5-4 and TRBJ2-1, with 9 positions matching TRBD2. Germline loops: CDR1 SGHNT, CDR2 YYREEE (reference sequence). V gave up 4 bases and J gave up 9 bases; unmatched junction bases: 11. This CDR3 is built from 15 residues. Written as DNA, the CDR3 is TGTGCCAGCAGCGCCGGGACTAGCCCTTGGGGTGAGCAGTTCTTC. It translates to CASSAGTSPWGEQFF.

This clone was recorded a few times. The rearrangement uses TRBV19 and TRBJ2-2; 7 bases agree with TRBD2. The CDR3 has 16 amino acids. V shed 3 bases, J shed 8 bases, and the junction held 12 bases outside the gene matches. Germline CDR1 is LNHDA and CDR2 is SQIVND (reference sequence). The CDR3 is CASSMSGRGDGGELFF. The CDR3 DNA is TGTGCCAGTAGTATGTCAGGGAGGGGCGATGGAGGGGAGCTGTTTTTT.